Following are 16 T cell receptor beta chains from one sample sequenced in a study of post-analysis software for immune sequencing data. General study results and limits: Controls had lower frequencies than patients of four or five TRBV segments, which included TRBV5-6, TRBV5-1 and TRBV20-1.

These receptors are not linked to any known antigen. Prepared TCR beta cDNA libraries contained unique molecular identifiers. In TCRdb, the PCR reads were re-called with MiXCR into one record per CDR3 protein. This table holds roughly 540,000 distinct CDR3 sequences, around 31% found once. Specimen: blood. The source is a girl aged 2-17 years with multiple sclerosis.

V usage is TRBV6-6 and J usage is TRBJ2-6; 11 bases line up with TRBD1. The CDR3 loop spans 17 amino acids. The V and J ends lost 6 bases and 0 bases, in that order; junction bases with no gene match: 4. Germline V gene sequence: CDR1 MNHNY, CDR2 SVGAGI (reference sequence). The CDR3 bases are TGTGCCAGCAGCCCCGGGACAGGGGGCTCTGGGGCCAACGTCCTGACTTTC. This encodes CASSPGTGGSGANVLTF.

V and J are TRBV5-1 and TRBJ2-1; no clear D. V lost 0 bases and J 5 bases, leaving 6 bases between the germline ends. There are 13 residues in the CDR3. Germline values: CDR1 SGHRS, CDR2 YFSETQ. DNA of the CDR3: TGCGCCAGCAGCTTGGACGCAAACAATGAGCAGTTCTTC. Its translation is CASSLDANNEQFF. Using reference TRBV5-1 and TRBJ2-1 for the parts outside the CDR3, the full variable domain is KAGVTQTPRYLIKTRGQQVTLSCSPISGHRSVSWYQQTPGQGLQFLFEYFSETQRNKGNFPGRFSGRQFSNSRSEMNVSTLELGDSALYLCASSLDANNEQFFGPGTRLTVL.

This clonotype was observed a few times. This sequence joins TRBV21-1 and TRBJ2-3; TRBD2, the table's D call, lacks a check against the DNA. TRBV21-1 counts as a pseudogene. The CDR3 covers 12 residues. CDR3 coding DNA: TGTGCCAGCAGTGATACTAGCGGTACGCAGTATTTT. This translates into CASSDTSGTQYF.

The chain joins TRBV10-3 to TRBJ2-3; 9 bases agree with TRBD2. This CDR3 region has 15 residues. J was trimmed by 3 bases and V by 8 bases; bases with no gene match: 9. CDR1 is ENHRY, CDR2 SYGVKD, per germline. The CDR3 DNA reads as TGTGCCATCGGCGGGAGCGGGGGGCCAACAGATACGCAGTATTTT. It is translated as CAIGGSGGPTDTQYF.

The chain carries TRBV6-5 and TRBJ1-2, with D unresolved. CDR1 is MNHEY, CDR2 SVGAGI, per germline. With 2 bases removed from V and 0 bases from J, the gap between germline ends came to 7 bases. The CDR3 loop spans 14 amino acids. The CDR3 sequence is CASSYDAANYGYTF. In DNA, the CDR3 is TGTGCCAGCAGTTACGATGCAGCTAACTATGGCTACACCTTC.

The chain has TRBV20-1 and TRBJ2-4; D not certain. Trimming left V 3 bases short and J 0 bases short, with 6 bases between. This CDR3 is 13 amino acids long. Germline values: CDR1 DFQATT, CDR2 SNEGSKA (reference sequence). CDR3 sequence reads: CSASNTAKNIQYF. Here the CDR3 DNA reads TGCAGTGCTAGCAACACAGCCAAAAACATTCAGTACTTC.

Only a few counts were recorded for this clonotype. The chain employs TRBV20-1 and TRBJ1-2; the D is unclear. Germline assignment: CDR1 DFQATT and CDR2 SNEGSKA (reference sequence). Trimming took 7 bases from V and 2 from J, leaving 5 bases between them. The length of the CDR3 is 10 residues. The DNA of the CDR3 is TGCAGTGGGGAGAACTATGGCTACACCTTC. Its translation is CSGENYGYTF.

The chain uses TRBV20-1 and TRBJ1-1; D is uncertain. This CDR3 is 12 amino acids long. The V gene lost 0 bases and the J gene lost 7 bases, with 9 bases spanning the gap. Germline V gene sequence: CDR1 DFQATT, CDR2 SNEGSKA (reference sequence). The CDR3 nucleotides read TGCAGTGCTAGAGAGGGATCCATTGAAGCTTTCTTT. Translating gives CSAREGSIEAFF.

This clonotype was counted between two and nine times. The rearrangement joins TRBV11-2 to TRBJ2-7; D gene uncertain. From germline, CDR1 is SGHAT and CDR2 FQNNGV. The V end lost 3 bases, the J end lost 3 bases, and 6 bases lay between the germline ends. The CDR3 sequence is 12 residues long. CDR3 region: CASSFGLYEQYF. DNA of the CDR3: TGTGCCAGCAGCTTTGGCCTCTACGAGCAGTACTTC.

CDR3 region: CSATLQGAFSGANVLTF. CDR3 bases: TGCAGTGCTACTCTTCAGGGAGCCTTCTCTGGGGCCAACGTCCTGACTTTC. This rearrangement joins TRBV20-1 to TRBJ2-6; D is tentatively TRBD1 or TRBD2 (5 bases each). The CDR3 consists of 17 residues. The germline gives CDR1 DFQATT, CDR2 SNEGSKA (reference sequence). The V and J ends lost 4 bases and 0 bases respectively, with 16 bases between them.

This chain connects TRBV18 to TRBJ1-2; no definite D call. CDR1 is KGHSH and CDR2 is LQKENI in the germline V gene. The CDR3 is 16 residues long. V lost 1 base to trimming and J lost 10 bases, with 22 bases between them. Here the CDR3 DNA reads TGTGCCAGCTCACCACAACCGTGGGCACGGTCGAGGGACTACACCTTC. As protein: CASSPQPWARSRDYTF. Variable domain in full (rest from reference TRBV18 and TRBJ1-2): NAGVMQNPRHLVRRRGQEARLRCSPMKGHSHVYWYRQLPEEGLKFMVYLQKENIIDESGMPKERFSAEFPKEGPSILRIQQVVRGDSAAYFCASSPQPWARSRDYTFGSGTRLTVV.

This chain links TRBV2 with TRBJ2-1; D is possibly TRBD2 (6 bases). Germline V CDR1 and CDR2: SNHLY, FYNNEI. This CDR3 has 13 residues. Trimming removed 7 bases from V and 10 bases from J, with 17 bases in between. The CDR3 region has the DNA TGTGCCAGCAACCCGGGGGTACGGGTCGAGCAGTTCTTC. Its translation is CASNPGVRVEQFF.

The gene calls are TRBV6-2 or TRBV6-3 and TRBJ2-7; D not certain. Trimming took off 4 bases at V and 7 bases at J, with 11 bases between the two ends. In germline, CDR1 is MNHEY, CDR2 SVGEGT. The CDR3 has 12 residues. CDR3 residues: CASSFLDGEQYF. Here the CDR3 DNA reads TGTGCCAGCAGTTTCCTGGACGGAGAGCAGTACTTC.

This clonotype showed up many times. The chain uses TRBV6-5 and TRBJ1-2, with D perhaps TRBD1 (6 bases). This CDR3 region has 11 residues. V gave up 8 bases and J gave up 8 bases, with 12 bases separating them. CDR1 and CDR2 (germline): MNHEY, SVGAGI. The chain's CDR3 is CASSQGRGYTF. CDR3 DNA sequence: TGTGCCAGCTCCCAGGGGCGAGGCTACACCTTC.

This chain joins TRBV10-3 and TRBJ2-1, with 8 bases identical to TRBD2. Trimming took 6 bases from V and 5 from J; bases not matched to a gene: 6. Germline V CDR1 and CDR2: ENHRY, SYGVKD. The length of the CDR3 is 14 residues. In nucleotides, the CDR3 is TGTGCCATCAGCGCCGGGACTAGAGACAATGAGCAGTTCTTC. Its protein is CAISAGTRDNEQFF.

This clonotype has a count of ten or more. This chain connects TRBV7-8 to TRBJ1-2; D may be TRBD1 (5 bases). CDR1 is SGHVS, CDR2 FQNEAQ, per germline. V lost 8 bases, J lost 6 bases, and 16 bases lay in between. This CDR3 has 13 amino acids. In nucleotides, the CDR3 is TGTGCCAGCCTCACCCGGCAGGGAGATGGCTACACCTTC. The encoded protein is CASLTRQGDGYTF.